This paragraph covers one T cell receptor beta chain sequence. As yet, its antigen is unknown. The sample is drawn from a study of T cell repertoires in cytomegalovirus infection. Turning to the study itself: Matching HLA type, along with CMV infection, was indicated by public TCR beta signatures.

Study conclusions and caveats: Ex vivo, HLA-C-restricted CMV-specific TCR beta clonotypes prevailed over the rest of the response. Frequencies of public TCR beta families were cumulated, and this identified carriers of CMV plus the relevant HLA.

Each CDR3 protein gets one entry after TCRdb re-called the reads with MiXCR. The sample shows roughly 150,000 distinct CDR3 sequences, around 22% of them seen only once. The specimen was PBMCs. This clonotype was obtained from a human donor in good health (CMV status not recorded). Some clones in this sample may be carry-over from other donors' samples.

The CDR3 nucleotides read TGTGCCAGCAGCTTGGAGACTATTGCCTCCTACAATGAGCAGTTCTTC. It specifies CASSLETIASYNEQFF. The chain combines TRBV11-2 with TRBJ2-1, with D maybe TRBD2 (5 bases). Trimming left V 3 bases short and J 0 bases short, with 12 bases between. Germline values: CDR1 SGHAT, CDR2 FQNNGV. This CDR3 spans 16 amino acids.